This TCR beta chain was sequenced for a study of blood T cell repertoires in COVID-19. The germline V gene has CDR1 MDHEN and CDR2 SYDVKM. CDR3 length: 14 residues. Deletions cut 7 bases from V and 2 bases from J, with 15 bases between. The sample holds one count of this clone. Enrollees, about 18 to 89 years old, lived in about two dozen US areas. Sequencing used immunoSEQ multiplex PCR; TCRdb keeps in-frame clones, though not all of them. The table lists about 440,000 clones, 90% of them singletons. The chain employs TRBV28 and TRBJ2-7, with D unclear. Sequencing was performed on PBMCs or T cells enriched from blood (not recorded which). The TCR sequence derives from a man between 18 and 29 years old who had recovered from COVID-19. The CDR3 sequence: CASTPATPTYEQYF. The CDR3 DNA reads as TGTGCCAGCACCCCGGCGACACCGACCTACGAGCAGTACTTC.